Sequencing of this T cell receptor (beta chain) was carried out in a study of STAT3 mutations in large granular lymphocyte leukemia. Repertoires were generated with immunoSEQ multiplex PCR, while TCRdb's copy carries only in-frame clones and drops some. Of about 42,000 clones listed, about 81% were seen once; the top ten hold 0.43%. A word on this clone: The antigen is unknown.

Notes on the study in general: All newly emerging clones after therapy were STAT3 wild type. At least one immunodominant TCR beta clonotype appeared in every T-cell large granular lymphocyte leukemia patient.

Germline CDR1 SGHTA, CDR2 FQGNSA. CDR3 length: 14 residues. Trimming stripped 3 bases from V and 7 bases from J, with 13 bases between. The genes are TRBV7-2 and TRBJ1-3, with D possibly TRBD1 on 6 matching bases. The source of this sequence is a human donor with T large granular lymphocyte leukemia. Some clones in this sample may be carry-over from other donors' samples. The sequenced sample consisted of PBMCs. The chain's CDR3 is CASSFGNRVNTIYF. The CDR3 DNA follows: TGTGCCAGCAGCTTCGGCAACAGGGTGAACACCATATATTTT.